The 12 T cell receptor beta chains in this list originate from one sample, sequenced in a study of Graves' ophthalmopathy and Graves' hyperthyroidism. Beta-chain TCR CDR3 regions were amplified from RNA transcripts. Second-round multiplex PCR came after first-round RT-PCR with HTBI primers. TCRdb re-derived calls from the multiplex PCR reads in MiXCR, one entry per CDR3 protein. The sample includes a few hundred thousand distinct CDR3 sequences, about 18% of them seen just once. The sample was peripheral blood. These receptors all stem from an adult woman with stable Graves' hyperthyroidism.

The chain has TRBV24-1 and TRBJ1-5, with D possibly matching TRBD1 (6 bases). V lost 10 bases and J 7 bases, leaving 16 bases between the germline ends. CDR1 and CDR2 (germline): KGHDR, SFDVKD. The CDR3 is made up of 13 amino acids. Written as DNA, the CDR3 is TGTGCCACGCAAAGCAGGGGCGGGCAGCCCCAGCATTTT. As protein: CATQSRGGQPQHF.

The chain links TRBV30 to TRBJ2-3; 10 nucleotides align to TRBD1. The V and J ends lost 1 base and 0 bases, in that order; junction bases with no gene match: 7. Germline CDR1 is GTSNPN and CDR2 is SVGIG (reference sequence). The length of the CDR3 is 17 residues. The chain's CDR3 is CAWSDRQGARSTDTQYF. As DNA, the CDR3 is TGTGCCTGGAGTGACAGACAGGGGGCGCGGAGCACAGATACGCAGTATTTT.

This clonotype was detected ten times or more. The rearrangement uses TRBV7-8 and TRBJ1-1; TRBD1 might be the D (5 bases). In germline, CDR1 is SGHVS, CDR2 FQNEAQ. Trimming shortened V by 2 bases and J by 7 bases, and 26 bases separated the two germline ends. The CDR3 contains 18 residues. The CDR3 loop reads CASSLKHTESEWRGEAFF. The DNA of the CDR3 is TGTGCCAGCAGCTTAAAACACACCGAATCTGAATGGAGGGGTGAAGCTTTCTTT.

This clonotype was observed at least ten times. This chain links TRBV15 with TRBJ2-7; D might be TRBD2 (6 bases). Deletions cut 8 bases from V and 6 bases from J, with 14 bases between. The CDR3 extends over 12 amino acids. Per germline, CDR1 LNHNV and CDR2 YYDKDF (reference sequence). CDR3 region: CATSGSKTEQYF. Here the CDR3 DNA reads TGTGCCACCTCCGGGAGCAAAACCGAGCAGTACTTC.

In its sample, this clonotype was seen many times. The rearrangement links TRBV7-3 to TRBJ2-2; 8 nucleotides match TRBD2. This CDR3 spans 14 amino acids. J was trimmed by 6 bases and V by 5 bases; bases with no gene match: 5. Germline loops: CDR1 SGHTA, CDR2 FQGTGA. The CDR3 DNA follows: TGTGCCAGCAGCCCTAGCGGGTCGTCCGGGGAGCTGTTTTTT. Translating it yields CASSPSGSSGELFF.

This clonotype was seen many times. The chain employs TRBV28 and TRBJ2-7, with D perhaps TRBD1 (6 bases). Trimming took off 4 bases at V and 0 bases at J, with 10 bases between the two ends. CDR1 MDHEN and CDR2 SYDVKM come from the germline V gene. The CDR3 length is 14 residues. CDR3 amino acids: CASSYPTGSYEQYF. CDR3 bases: TGTGCCAGCAGTTACCCGACAGGCTCCTACGAGCAGTACTTC.

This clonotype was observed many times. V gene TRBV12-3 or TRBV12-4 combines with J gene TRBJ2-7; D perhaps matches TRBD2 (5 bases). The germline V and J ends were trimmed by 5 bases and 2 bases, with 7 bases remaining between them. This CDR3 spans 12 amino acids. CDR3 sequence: CASSNSAYEQYF. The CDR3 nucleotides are TGTGCCAGCAGTAATAGCGCCTACGAGCAGTACTTC.

The CDR3 region has the DNA TGTGCCAGCAAAGTCGACAGGGTACGTGGCTACACCTTC. This gives the protein CASKVDRVRGYTF. The V and J genes are TRBV12-3 or TRBV12-4 and TRBJ1-2; 7 bases are a match to TRBD1. V lost 7 bases to trimming and J lost 7 bases; unmatched junction nucleotides: 9. This CDR3 comprises 13 residues.

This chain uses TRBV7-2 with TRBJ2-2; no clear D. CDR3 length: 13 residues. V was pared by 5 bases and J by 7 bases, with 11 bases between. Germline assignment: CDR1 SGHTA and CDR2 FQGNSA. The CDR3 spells CASSPRVVGELFF. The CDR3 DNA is TGTGCCAGCAGCCCTAGGGTTGTCGGGGAGCTGTTTTTT.

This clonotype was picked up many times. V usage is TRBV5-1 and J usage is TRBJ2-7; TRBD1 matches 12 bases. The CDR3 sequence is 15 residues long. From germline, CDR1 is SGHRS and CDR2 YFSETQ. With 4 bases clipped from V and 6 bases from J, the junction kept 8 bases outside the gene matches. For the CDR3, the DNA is TGCGCCAGCAGCACAGGGACAGGGGGCAATCGCGAGCAGTACTTC. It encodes CASSTGTGGNREQYF.

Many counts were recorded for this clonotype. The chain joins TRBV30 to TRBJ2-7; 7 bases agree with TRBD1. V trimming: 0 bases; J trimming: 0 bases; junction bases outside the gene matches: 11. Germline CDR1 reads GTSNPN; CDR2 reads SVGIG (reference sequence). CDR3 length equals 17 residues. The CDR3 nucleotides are TGTGCCTGGAGTGTATGGGGACAGTACTTCAGCTCCTACGAGCAGTACTTC. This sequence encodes CAWSVWGQYFSSYEQYF.

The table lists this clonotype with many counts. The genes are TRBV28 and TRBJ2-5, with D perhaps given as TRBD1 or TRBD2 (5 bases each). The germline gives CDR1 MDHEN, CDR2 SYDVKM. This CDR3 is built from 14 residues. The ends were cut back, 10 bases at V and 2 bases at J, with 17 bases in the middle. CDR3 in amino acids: CATRNEGNQETQYF. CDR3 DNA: TGTGCCACCCGCAATGAGGGGAATCAAGAGACCCAGTACTTC. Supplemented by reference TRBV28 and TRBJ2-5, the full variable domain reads DVKVTQSSRYLVKRTGEKVFLECVQDMDHENMFWYRQDPGLGLRLIYFSYDVKMKEKGDIPEGYSVSREKKERFSLILESASTNQTSMYLCATRNEGNQETQYFGPGTRLLVL.